Following are 26 T cell receptor beta chains from one sample sequenced in a study of T cell responses to AZD1222 COVID-19 vaccine. The method was immunoSEQ multiplex PCR; TCRdb's version includes in-frame clones alone and lacks a portion of them. The sample records 130,000 to 150,000 clones, under 95% being singletons. This material consisted of peripheral blood, taken on day 0 of AZD1222 vaccination. These TCRs come from an adult in good health.

V gene TRBV19 combines with J gene TRBJ1-2; D is perhaps TRBD1 (6 bases). Germline CDR1 LNHDA, CDR2 SQIVND (reference sequence). The ends were cut back, 3 bases at V and 3 bases at J, with 17 bases in the middle. The CDR3 has 16 residues. The CDR3 nucleotides read TGTGCCAGTAGTATTATGGCAGGGGCCGGAGACTATGGCTACACCTTC. Its translation is CASSIMAGAGDYGYTF.

V gene TRBV29-1 combines with J gene TRBJ1-2; TRBD1 matches 9 bases. V trimming: 6 bases; J trimming: 3 bases; junction bases outside the gene matches: 5. This CDR3 is 13 amino acids long. Germline loops: CDR1 SQVTM, CDR2 ANQGSEA. CDR3 region: CSVPTGGYYGYTF. The CDR3 DNA reads as TGCAGCGTCCCCACAGGGGGCTACTATGGCTACACCTTC.

The CDR3 sequence: CASSLSGQPQHF. The CDR3 DNA is TGTGCCAGCAGTTTATCCGGTCAGCCCCAGCATTTT. The chain employs TRBV12-3 or TRBV12-4 and TRBJ1-5; D is ambiguous. The V end was cut by 2 bases, the J end by 6 bases, with 5 bases between. This CDR3 region has 12 residues.

The chain links TRBV28 to TRBJ1-3; D gene ambiguous. The CDR3 runs 15 residues. The V gene's germline CDR1 is MDHEN and CDR2 SYDVKM. The ends were cut back, 5 bases at V and 1 base at J, with 12 bases in the middle. The CDR3 here is CASSASTSSGNTIYF. The CDR3 region has the DNA TGTGCCAGCAGTGCATCGACAAGTTCTGGAAACACCATATATTTT.

The rearrangement joins TRBV6-1 to TRBJ2-3; 8 bases agree with TRBD2. CDR3 size: 16 residues. V dropped 2 bases and J dropped 1; count of bases not matched to a gene: 5. Germline CDR1 is MNHNS and CDR2 is SASEGT. The CDR3 loop is CASSEFTSGGTDTQYF. DNA for the CDR3: TGTGCCAGCAGTGAATTCACTAGCGGAGGCACAGATACGCAGTATTTT.

This clone was detected only a few times. This rearrangement joins TRBV29-1 to TRBJ1-2; a possible D gene is TRBD1 (6 bases). Trimming took 4 bases from V and 2 from J, leaving 11 bases between them. The CDR3 loop spans 13 amino acids. CDR1 and CDR2 (germline): SQVTM, ANQGSEA. The CDR3 loop reads CSVGGQQNYGYTF. CDR3 DNA sequence: TGCAGCGTTGGAGGACAGCAAAACTATGGCTACACCTTC.

The gene calls are TRBV18 and TRBJ1-1, with D possibly matching TRBD1 (6 bases). V lost 6 bases, J lost 1 base, and 15 bases lay in between. The CDR3 totals 15 residues. Germline CDR1 reads KGHSH; CDR2 reads LQKENI. As DNA, the CDR3 is TGTGCCAGCTCGCATACGGGACACTCGAACACTGAAGCTTTCTTT. Amino acids: CASSHTGHSNTEAFF.

The rearrangement joins TRBV27 to TRBJ2-7, with D possibly TRBD1 on 5 matching bases. CDR1 is MNHEY and CDR2 is SMNVEV in the germline V gene (reference sequence). V was trimmed by 0 bases and J by 3 bases, leaving 9 bases between them. The CDR3 is 14 amino acids. CDR3 protein: CASSLSTGNYEQYF. The CDR3 nucleotides are TGTGCCAGCAGTTTATCAACAGGTAACTACGAGCAGTACTTC.

The chain couples TRBV27 to TRBJ1-6; D is perhaps TRBD1 (5 bases). Germline CDR1 MNHEY, CDR2 SMNVEV (reference sequence). V shed 5 bases and J shed 0 bases, with 11 bases lying between them. CDR3 length equals 16 residues. The chain's CDR3 is CASSLRQSSYNSPLHF. CDR3 in DNA: TGTGCCAGCAGTCTCAGACAGAGCTCCTATAATTCACCCCTCCACTTT.

This chain joins TRBV19 and TRBJ2-7; the D gene could be TRBD1 or TRBD2 (5 bases each). Germline V CDR1 and CDR2: LNHDA, SQIVND (reference sequence). The CDR3 runs to 16 residues. With 3 bases removed from V and 0 bases from J, the gap between germline ends came to 15 bases. CDR3 coding DNA: TGTGCCAGTAGTATTATCGGGGCGGCAAACTCCTACGAGCAGTACTTC. It codes for CASSIIGAANSYEQYF. Complete variable domain (other parts from reference TRBV19 and TRBJ2-7): DGGITQSPKYLFRKEGQNVTLSCEQNLNHDAMYWYRQDPGQGLRLIYYSQIVNDFQKGDIAEGYSVSREKKESFPLTVTSAQKNPTAFYLCASSIIGAANSYEQYFGPGTRLTVT.

The chain uses TRBV12-3 or TRBV12-4 and TRBJ1-5; D not resolved. CDR3 length: 12 amino acids. With 6 bases removed from V and 9 bases from J, the gap between germline ends came to 12 bases. The CDR3 coding sequence is TGTGCCAGCAGCTCGGACCTAGCGCCCCAGCATTTT. Translated: CASSSDLAPQHF.

The chain combines TRBV14 with TRBJ2-4; weak D call: TRBD1 (6 bases). The germline V and J ends were trimmed by 6 bases and 5 bases, with 20 bases remaining between them. The CDR3 loop spans 16 amino acids. Germline V gene sequence: CDR1 SGHDN, CDR2 FVKESK. CDR3 sequence (DNA): TGTGCCAGCAGAGAGACAGGCCTCAGGTCGGAAAACATTCAGTACTTC. Translating gives CASRETGLRSENIQYF. The full variable domain, its missing parts supplied by reference TRBV14 and TRBJ2-4, is EAGVTQFPSHSVIEKGQTVTLRCDPISGHDNLYWYRRVMGKEIKFLLHFVKESKQDESGMPNNRFLAERTGGTYSTLKVQPAELEDSGVYFCASRETGLRSENIQYFGAGTRLSVL.

V gene TRBV4-2 combines with J gene TRBJ1-2, with 7 positions matching TRBD1. J gave up 2 bases and V 3 bases, and 6 bases lay outside the gene matches. CDR3 length: 15 amino acids. Germline V gene data show CDR1 as LGHNA and CDR2 as YNFKEQ. The CDR3 DNA reads as TGTGCCAGCAGCCAGCCGGGACAGAGAAACTATGGCTACACCTTC. This translates into CASSQPGQRNYGYTF.

The genes are TRBV7-6 and TRBJ2-1; 10 bases match TRBD1. This CDR3 spans 15 amino acids. The junction had 8 bases not matched to a gene; V was cut back by 5 bases and J by 7 bases. Germline V gene sequence: CDR1 SGHVS, CDR2 FNYEAQ. CDR3 in amino acids: CASSLTGGGWNEQFF. The CDR3, as DNA: TGTGCCAGCAGCCTGACAGGGGGCGGGTGGAATGAGCAGTTCTTC.

The chain employs TRBV2 and TRBJ2-3; D uncertain. Trimming cost V 6 bases and J 4 bases, with 14 bases left between them. Looked up from germline, CDR1 is SNHLY and CDR2 is FYNNEI. The CDR3 has 14 residues. For the CDR3, the DNA is TGTGCCAGCAGCGTCAGGAGTCTGGCAGATACGCAGTATTTT. Residues: CASSVRSLADTQYF.

This chain connects TRBV10-1 to TRBJ2-7; D uncertain. The CDR3 extends over 12 amino acids. Germline V gives CDR1 WNHNN, CDR2 SYGVQD (reference sequence). Between the trimmed V and J ends, which lost 8 bases and 0 bases, there was a span of 8 bases. The CDR3 DNA reads as TGCGCCAGCGGACGCGACTCCTACGAGCAGTACTTC. Amino acids: CASGRDSYEQYF.

V usage is TRBV20-1 and J usage is TRBJ1-5; maybe TRBD1 (5 bases). CDR1 DFQATT and CDR2 SNEGSKA come from the germline V gene (reference sequence). Trimming took 3 bases from V and 5 from J, leaving 17 bases between them. This CDR3 has 15 residues. The CDR3 DNA follows: TGCAGTGCTAGTGATGGGGCAAGTCTAGATCAGCCCCAGCATTTT. It specifies CSASDGASLDQPQHF.

This clone showed up just once. The CDR3 is CASSETRDSGAQYF. DNA for the CDR3: TGTGCCAGCAGTGAAACCCGGGACAGCGGGGCGCAGTATTTT. The chain is built from TRBV6-1 and TRBJ2-3, with D perhaps assigned TRBD1 or TRBD2 (7 bases each). V was trimmed by 2 bases and J by 10 bases, leaving 16 bases between them. Germline-derived CDR1 and CDR2 are MNHNS and SASEGT. This CDR3 is built from 14 residues.

The V gene is TRBV6-6, the J gene TRBJ1-2; 9 bases are shared with TRBD1. The V segment lost 6 bases and the J segment 4 bases; nucleotides outside the gene matches: 6. CDR1 and CDR2 from the germline V gene are MNHNY and SVGAGI (reference sequence). This CDR3 is 14 amino acids long. DNA for the CDR3: TGTGCCAGCAGCTGGACAGGGGAAGGCTATGGCTACACCTTC. Protein sequence: CASSWTGEGYGYTF.

The chain couples TRBV6-6 to TRBJ2-7; D is ambiguous. Germline V gene lookup returns CDR1 MNHNY and CDR2 SVGAGI (reference sequence). This CDR3 contains 17 residues. V was clipped by 5 bases and J by 0 bases, with 20 bases between them. In DNA, the CDR3 is TGTGCCAGCAGTCGATTTTTCGGGCAGAGTCTCTCCTACGAGCAGTACTTC. Amino acid sequence: CASSRFFGQSLSYEQYF.

This chain's CDR3 is CASSLTGGQRETQYF. The CDR3 region has the DNA TGCGCCAGCAGCTTGACAGGGGGGCAAAGAGAGACCCAGTACTTC. The chain has TRBV5-1 and TRBJ2-5; TRBD1 matches at 8 bases. Germline CDR1 and CDR2: SGHRS and YFSETQ. Trimming took 1 base from V and 4 from J; bases not matched to a gene: 6. The CDR3 length is 15 residues. Full variable domain (missing parts from reference TRBV5-1 and TRBJ2-5): KAGVTQTPRYLIKTRGQQVTLSCSPISGHRSVSWYQQTPGQGLQFLFEYFSETQRNKGNFPGRFSGRQFSNSRSEMNVSTLELGDSALYLCASSLTGGQRETQYFGPGTRLLVL.

A single count supports this clone. The rearrangement uses TRBV9 and TRBJ1-5, with D uncertain. The CDR3 contains 14 residues. V lost 4 bases, J lost 0 bases, and 8 bases lay in between. Germline lookup yields CDR1 SGDLS and CDR2 YYNGEE. This chain's CDR3 is CASSKAGSNQPQHF. CDR3 sequence (DNA): TGTGCCAGCAGCAAAGCAGGTAGCAATCAGCCCCAGCATTTT.

This clone was observed a few times. The chain has TRBV7-9 and TRBJ2-7, with D perhaps TRBD1 (6 bases). This CDR3 is 16 amino acids long. V lost 4 bases, J lost 0 bases, and 16 bases lay in between. Germline V CDR1 and CDR2: SEHNR, FQNEAQ (reference sequence). As DNA, the CDR3 is TGTGCCAGCAGCTCCATAGGACAGCTCCTCTCCTACGAGCAGTACTTC. Its protein is CASSSIGQLLSYEQYF.

The V call is TRBV19, the J call TRBJ1-1; D remains unclear. The CDR3 loop spans 13 amino acids. V was clipped by 6 bases and J by 1 base, with 9 bases between them. CDR1 is LNHDA, CDR2 SQIVND, per germline (reference sequence). DNA of the CDR3: TGTGCCAGTAGCCGGGCAAGGAACACTGAAGCTTTCTTT. Its translation: CASSRARNTEAFF.

The gene calls are TRBV2 and TRBJ2-1; no clear D. Germline CDR1 SNHLY, CDR2 FYNNEI. Trimming removed 3 bases from V and 0 bases from J, with 6 bases in between. The CDR3 loop spans 14 amino acids. The CDR3 DNA is TGTGCCAGCAGTGAGGCCGGCTCCTACAATGAGCAGTTCTTC. Protein sequence: CASSEAGSYNEQFF.

In this sample, this clone turned up once. The rearrangement links TRBV18 to TRBJ2-5; D gene unclear. Trimming took 3 bases from V and 5 from J, leaving 13 bases between them. Germline CDR1 is KGHSH and CDR2 is LQKENI. CDR3 size: 14 residues. The CDR3 nucleotides read TGTGCCAGCTCACCCACGGGCGGTTGGGAGACCCAGTACTTC. As protein: CASSPTGGWETQYF.